The source of this T cell receptor (beta chain) is a study of T cell responses to AZD1222 COVID-19 vaccine. The CDR3 runs 19 residues. Trimming removed 5 bases from V and 1 base from J; junction bases left unmatched: 15. Per the germline V gene, CDR1 is MDHEN and CDR2 is SYDVKM. Method: immunoSEQ multiplex PCR; TCRdb's copy keeps in-frame clones and lacks some. The table lists 95,000 to 150,000 clones, around 90% of them singletons. V usage is TRBV28 and J usage is TRBJ1-4, with TRBD1 matching 8 bases. This specimen was peripheral blood, taken on day 0 of AZD1222 vaccination. The clonotype was recovered from an adult in good health. The CDR3 sequence: CASSHSLGQGALTNEKLFF. CDR3 DNA: TGTGCCAGCAGTCACTCCCTTGGGCAGGGGGCACTAACTAATGAAAAACTGTTTTTT.